The 13 T cell receptor beta chains below come from one sample, sequenced in a study of cytomegalovirus exposure and HLA in healthy donors. Vbeta (60) and Jbeta (13) primers were used in the PCR. Sequencing used immunoSEQ multiplex PCR; TCRdb keeps in-frame clones, though not all of them. The sample holds around 120,000 clones, around 76% seen once. Sequenced sample: PBMCs. Receptors originate from a man in his sixties in good health and CMV-seropositive.

The V gene is TRBV7-3, the J gene TRBJ1-3, with D hard to call. The V and J ends lost 2 bases and 7 bases respectively, with 12 bases between them. The CDR3 has 14 amino acids. CDR1 and CDR2 from the germline V gene are SGHTA and FQGTGA. CDR3 sequence: CASSLRGLRNTIYF. CDR3 DNA sequence: TGTGCCAGCAGCTTACGGGGTCTCAGGAACACCATATATTTT.

A few counts support this clone. The CDR3 nucleotides read TGTGCCAGTAGTATGGGACAATCCTACGAGCAGTACTTC. It specifies CASSMGQSYEQYF. This chain links TRBV19 with TRBJ2-7, with a weak D call TRBD1 (6 bases). V lost 3 bases, J lost 1 base, and 7 bases lay in between. The V gene's germline CDR1 is LNHDA and CDR2 SQIVND (reference sequence). This CDR3 spans 13 amino acids.

This chain uses TRBV18 with TRBJ1-5, with D unclear. The CDR3 contains 15 residues. Germline CDR1 reads KGHSH; CDR2 reads LQKENI. Trimming took off 2 bases at V and 2 bases at J, with 10 bases between the two ends. The CDR3 nucleotides read TGTGCCAGCTCACCAGGCGCTGGAGGCAATCAGCCCCAGCATTTT. Protein: CASSPGAGGNQPQHF.

The V call is TRBV7-3, the J call TRBJ1-2; the D gene is possibly TRBD1 (6 bases). CDR3 length: 14 residues. CDR1 and CDR2 from the germline V gene are SGHTA and FQGTGA. Trimming left V 2 bases short and J 4 bases short, with 11 bases between. In DNA form, the CDR3 reads TGTGCCAGCAGCTTAGGACAGTCGCGCTATGGCTACACCTTC. Its protein is CASSLGQSRYGYTF.

This clone was detected once. J is TRBJ2-7 and V is TRBV5-1; TRBD2 agrees at 10 bases. Germline V gene lookup returns CDR1 SGHRS and CDR2 YFSETQ. Trimming removed 4 bases from V and 0 bases from J; junction bases left unmatched: 7. The CDR3 consists of 16 residues. The CDR3 region is CASSLYSGGLSYEQYF. CDR3 sequence (DNA): TGCGCCAGCAGCCTATATAGCGGGGGGCTCTCCTACGAGCAGTACTTC.

This chain links TRBV27 with TRBJ2-7, with 10 bases fitting TRBD2. Trimming removed 5 bases from V and 7 bases from J; junction bases left unmatched: 11. Germline V CDR1 and CDR2: MNHEY, SMNVEV (reference sequence). This CDR3 region has 15 residues. The CDR3 here is CASSPRTSGPREQYF. CDR3 DNA: TGTGCCAGCAGTCCAAGGACTAGCGGCCCGAGGGAGCAGTACTTC.

The V and J genes are TRBV9 and TRBJ1-5, with TRBD1 identical over 7 bases. After removal of 0 bases from V and 10 bases from J, the junction contained 7 bases not matched to a gene. The CDR3 loop spans 14 amino acids. Per the germline V gene, CDR1 is SGDLS and CDR2 is YYNGEE. CDR3 amino acids: CASSVEGGEGPQHF. The CDR3 DNA is TGTGCCAGCAGCGTAGAAGGGGGCGAGGGTCCCCAGCATTTT. Supplemented by reference TRBV9 and TRBJ1-5, the full variable domain reads DSGVTQTPKHLITATGQRVTLRCSPRSGDLSVYWYQQSLDQGLQFLIQYYNGEERAKGNILERFSAQQFPDLHSELNLSSLELGDSALYFCASSVEGGEGPQHFGDGTRLSIL.

V is TRBV10-2 and J is TRBJ2-7; 9 bases agree with TRBD1. The trim removed 10 bases at V and 6 bases at J, leaving 10 bases unmatched. This CDR3 has 13 residues. Per the germline V gene, CDR1 is WSHSY and CDR2 is SAAADI. The CDR3 sequence is CATTTGGFLEQYF. CDR3 nucleotide sequence: TGCGCCACCACGACAGGGGGATTTCTCGAGCAGTACTTC.

This chain uses TRBV2 with TRBJ2-7; 8 positions agree with TRBD1. The CDR3 consists of 13 residues. Germline V gene lookup returns CDR1 SNHLY and CDR2 FYNNEI. V shed 6 bases and J 3 bases; nucleotides not matched to a gene: 4. The CDR3 here is CASSRDRFYEQYF. The CDR3 bases are TGTGCCAGCAGCCGGGACAGGTTCTACGAGCAGTACTTC.

The V gene is TRBV18, the J gene TRBJ1-2; no clear D gene. The CDR3 contains 15 residues. Trimming took off 2 bases at V and 3 bases at J, with 13 bases between the two ends. Germline loops: CDR1 KGHSH, CDR2 LQKENI. The CDR3 is CASSPSGSPHYGYTF. CDR3 bases: TGTGCCAGCTCACCATCGGGTTCGCCCCACTATGGCTACACCTTC.

The chain recombines TRBV10-2 with TRBJ2-1; 9 bases are a match to TRBD1. Looked up from germline, CDR1 is WSHSY and CDR2 is SAAADI. The CDR3 covers 15 residues. The V and J ends lost 7 bases and 1 base, in that order; junction bases with no gene match: 5. The CDR3 is CASTGQGRSYNEQFF. The CDR3 DNA is TGCGCCAGCACCGGACAGGGGAGGTCCTACAATGAGCAGTTCTTC.

The chain uses TRBV18 and TRBJ2-3, with D uncertain. The germline CDR1 and CDR2 sequences are KGHSH and LQKENI. The V gene lost 4 bases and the J gene lost 3 bases, with 8 bases spanning the gap. The CDR3 covers 13 residues. CDR3 loop: CASSLTSTDTQYF. CDR3 DNA sequence: TGTGCCAGCTCACTAACATCAACAGATACGCAGTATTTT.

The rearrangement links TRBV5-1 to TRBJ2-3; 8 bases match TRBD1. This CDR3 is built from 15 residues. In germline, CDR1 is SGHRS, CDR2 YFSETQ. V was pared by 1 base and J by 5 bases, with 6 bases of the junction left unmatched. The CDR3 sequence is CASSLTGGNQDTQYF. The CDR3 nucleotides are TGCGCCAGCAGCTTGACAGGGGGGAATCAAGATACGCAGTATTTT.